This entry describes one T cell receptor (beta chain). Its cognate antigen is unknown. This sample stems from a study of cytomegalovirus exposure and HLA in healthy donors. Primers for the PCR totalled 60 Vbeta and 13 Jbeta. Assay: immunoSEQ multiplex PCR; the TCRdb copy retains only in-frame clones and omits some. The table includes more than 80,000 clones, 65% to 80% detected once. Study results and caveats: Further analysis was carried out later, and it showed several of the most significant clusters appearing linked to common viral pathogens. When analyzed later, the rates of TCR association showed variation by HLA locus, with DRB1 the most and HLA-C the fewest. As was reported, the HLA-A and HLA-B alleles of most subjects were accurately predicted from TCR beta sequences. Presence/absence comparisons presumed near-even sequencing depth among donors.

The germline gives CDR1 SGHTA, CDR2 FQGNSA. This CDR3 spans 17 amino acids. Trimming at V came to 1 base and at J to 3 bases, leaving 6 bases not matched to a gene. The sequencing input was PBMCs. This TCR was recovered from a female donor in good health and CMV-seropositive. V gene TRBV7-2 combines with J gene TRBJ2-2; 9 bases align to TRBD2. CDR3 region: CASSLGLAGLDTGELFF. CDR3 DNA: TGTGCCAGCAGCTTAGGGCTAGCGGGGCTGGACACCGGGGAGCTGTTTTTT.